The rows below give T cell receptor beta chains drawn from one sample of a study of cytomegalovirus exposure and HLA in healthy donors. Data came from immunoSEQ multiplex PCR; TCRdb stores just in-frame clones and leaves some out. In the table there are 90,000 or so clones, about 81% of which are singletons. The sample comprised PBMCs. The receptor set was obtained from a man aged 55-75 years in good health and CMV-seronegative. Each CDR3 is given with its conserved first and last residue. A D gene is named only where the DNA matches it firmly. Clone sizes are given selectively: once, few, many, or a class where the clone is expanded.

clone size | D gene | J gene | V gene | CDR3 protein | CDR3 DNA
few | TRBD1 | TRBJ1-1 | TRBV6-5 | CASSHQGARTEAFF | TGTGCCAGCAGCCACCAGGGGGCGCGGACTGAAGCTTTCTTT
- | TRBD1 | TRBJ2-1 | TRBV2 | CASSGNLGQGENEQFF | TGTGCCAGCAGTGGTAATTTGGGACAGGGTGAAAATGAGCAGTTCTTC
- | - | TRBJ2-2 | TRBV7-8 | CASSLFVNTGELFF | TGTGCCAGCAGCTTATTCGTTAACACCGGGGAGCTGTTTTTT
- | - | TRBJ2-7 | TRBV27 | CASSIAGTLGYEQYF | TGTGCCAGCAGCATAGCCGGGACACTGGGGTACGAGCAGTACTTC
- | TRBD1 | TRBJ1-2 | TRBV23-1 | CASEDRGILGYTF | TGCGCCAGCGAGGACAGGGGAATATTAGGCTACACCTTC
- | TRBD2 | TRBJ2-2 | TRBV10-3 | CAISRGGDTGELFF | TGTGCCATCAGCCGGGGGGGGGACACCGGGGAGCTGTTTTTT
- | - | TRBJ2-2 | TRBV9 | CASSVRQTTGELFF | TGTGCCAGCAGCGTACGACAGACAACCGGGGAGCTGTTTTTT
- | TRBD1 | TRBJ2-7 | TRBV5-1 | CASSLDRGLRQYF | TGCGCCAGCAGCTTGGACAGGGGGCTGAGGCAGTACTTC
few | - | TRBJ1-4 | TRBV6-5 | CASSYGQHNEKLFF | TGTGCCAGCAGTTACGGGCAGCATAATGAAAAACTGTTTTTT
few | TRBD1 | TRBJ2-2 | TRBV27 | CASSLRGSGQVVGTGELFF | TGTGCCAGCAGTTTAAGGGGCTCGGGACAGGTCGTTGGGACCGGGGAGCTGTTTTTT
once | - | TRBJ1-2 | TRBV7-6 | CASSLVQGSYGYTF | TGTGCCAGCAGCTTAGTCCAGGGAAGCTATGGCTACACCTTC
- | - | TRBJ1-2 | TRBV21-1 | CATRNLGTDYGYTF | TGTGCCACCCGAAACCTCGGGACAGACTATGGCTACACCTTC
once | - | TRBJ1-2 | TRBV11-2 | CASSPIVRGNYGYTF | TGTGCCAGCAGCCCCATTGTTAGAGGGAACTATGGCTACACCTTC
- | - | TRBJ2-1 | TRBV30 | CAGRASPNNEQFF | TGTGCCGGGCGGGCGTCCCCCAACAATGAGCAGTTCTTC
- | TRBD1 | TRBJ2-3 | TRBV5-1 | CASSPDRGLPPGDTQYF | TGCGCCAGCAGCCCGGACAGGGGGCTACCCCCCGGAGATACGCAGTATTTT
few | - | TRBJ2-1 | TRBV2 | CASSAVGGFASNEQFF | TGTGCCAGCAGCGCCGTAGGGGGTTTTGCGAGCAATGAGCAGTTCTTC
- | TRBD1 | TRBJ1-3 | TRBV5-1 | CASSNRGQGGNTIYF | TGCGCCAGCAGCAACAGGGGGCAGGGTGGAAACACCATATATTTT
once | TRBD2 | TRBJ2-7 | TRBV11-2 | CASSQRTSVLEQYF | TGTGCCAGCAGTCAGCGGACTAGCGTCCTGGAGCAGTACTTC
- | - | TRBJ2-3 | TRBV6-1 | CASSSEPAGRDTQYF | TGTGCCAGCAGTTCAGAACCCGCAGGCAGAGATACGCAGTATTTT
- | TRBD2 | TRBJ2-5 | TRBV5-5 | CASSLSSGGKTQYF | TGTGCCAGCAGCTTGTCTAGCGGGGGGAAGACCCAGTACTTC
- | TRBD1 | TRBJ1-4 | TRBV5-1 | CASSASPGTDEKLFF | TGCGCCAGCAGCGCCTCCCCCGGGACAGATGAAAAACTGTTTTTT
- | TRBD1 | TRBJ2-3 | TRBV7-9 | CSSSLGTGGTDTQYF | TGTTCCAGCAGCTTAGGGACAGGGGGCACGGATACGCAGTATTTT
- | TRBD2 | TRBJ2-7 | TRBV9 | CASSLSGGFEQYF | TGTGCCAGCAGCCTTAGCGGGGGGTTCGAGCAGTACTTC
- | TRBD2 | TRBJ2-7 | TRBV9 | CASSVALAGGRYEQYF | TGTGCCAGCAGCGTAGCTCTAGCGGGTGGGAGGTACGAGCAGTACTTC
- | - | TRBJ1-3 | TRBV5-1 | CASSFGGSGNTIYF | TGCGCCAGCAGCTTCGGGGGCTCTGGAAACACCATATATTTT
few | TRBD1 | TRBJ2-7 | TRBV6-5 | CASTSDRASSYEQYF | TGTGCCAGCACGTCGGACAGGGCATCTTCCTACGAGCAGTACTTC
- | TRBD2 | TRBJ2-3 | TRBV9 | CASSLSRTSSSADTQYF | TGTGCCAGCAGCCTTAGCCGGACTAGCTCTTCGGCAGATACGCAGTATTTT
once | TRBD1 | TRBJ2-7 | TRBV29-1 | CSVGETGSYEQYF | TGCAGCGTGGGGGAGACAGGGTCTTACGAGCAGTACTTC
- | - | TRBJ2-7 | TRBV21-1 | CASSPGTAGYEQYF | TGTGCCAGCAGCCCCGGGACAGCAGGCTACGAGCAGTACTTC
- | - | TRBJ2-1 | TRBV5-1 | CASSVNNEQFF | TGCGCCAGCAGCGTCAACAATGAGCAGTTCTTC
- | - | TRBJ1-2 | TRBV14 | CASSWDSNYGYTF | TGTGCCAGCAGCTGGGACTCGAACTATGGCTACACCTTC
- | TRBD2 | TRBJ2-1 | TRBV5-1 | CASSIRTSGSTGEQFF | TGCGCCAGCAGCATCCGGACTAGCGGTTCGACAGGTGAGCAGTTCTTC
- | TRBD2 | TRBJ2-5 | TRBV4-1 | CASSQGGGAGETQYF | TGCGCCAGCAGCCAAGGCGGGGGGGCCGGGGAGACCCAGTACTTC
few | - | TRBJ2-1 | TRBV19 | CASSIEAGVSYNEQFF | TGTGCCAGTAGTATAGAGGCGGGCGTCTCCTACAATGAGCAGTTCTTC
- | TRBD2 | TRBJ2-1 | TRBV9 | CASSVSGGDYNEQFF | TGTGCCAGCAGCGTTTCCGGGGGGGACTACAATGAGCAGTTCTTC
once | TRBD1 | TRBJ2-4 | TRBV5-4 | CASSQDRALGIQYF | TGTGCCAGCAGCCAGGACAGGGCCCTGGGCATTCAGTACTTC
few | - | TRBJ1-1 | TRBV29-1 | CSVDRGATEAFF | TGCAGCGTTGATCGCGGTGCCACTGAAGCTTTCTTT
- | TRBD1 | TRBJ1-1 | TRBV9 | CASSVEGTGNTEAFF | TGTGCCAGCAGCGTAGAGGGGACAGGCAACACTGAAGCTTTCTTT
few | TRBD2 | TRBJ2-1 | TRBV7-6 | CASSLGTSGDEQFF | TGTGCCAGCAGCTTAGGGACTAGCGGCGATGAGCAGTTCTTC
- | TRBD2 | TRBJ2-7 | TRBV27 | CASSLLLAGPYEQYF | TGTGCCAGCAGTTTATTGCTAGCGGGACCCTACGAGCAGTACTTC
- | TRBD1 | TRBJ1-2 | TRBV4-1 | CASSQDRDRGIANYGYTF | TGCGCCAGCAGCCAAGATCGAGACAGGGGGATAGCTAACTATGGCTACACCTTC
- | TRBD2 | TRBJ2-3 | TRBV11-3 | CASSPGTAGGFDTQYF | TGTGCCAGCAGCCCCGGCACAGCGGGGGGGTTCGATACGCAGTATTTT
- | - | TRBJ1-1 | TRBV19 | CASSNTLNTEAFF | TGTGCCAGTAGTAACACCCTGAACACTGAAGCTTTCTTT
- | - | TRBJ2-7 | TRBV5-4 | CASSHSSYEQYF | TGTGCCAGCAGCCATAGCTCCTACGAGCAGTACTTC
- | TRBD1 | TRBJ2-6 | TRBV11-3 | CASSLGGDRSSGANVLTF | TGTGCCAGCAGCTTAGGTGGGGACAGGTCGTCTGGGGCCAACGTCCTGACTTTC
few | - | TRBJ2-7 | TRBV15 | CATSTPADSYEQYF | TGTGCCACCAGCACCCCGGCCGACAGCTACGAGCAGTACTTC
- | TRBD1 | TRBJ1-4 | TRBV5-1 | CASSLDRVGEKLFF | TGCGCCAGCAGCCTCGACAGGGTGGGGGAAAAACTGTTTTTT
- | - | TRBJ1-5 | TRBV19 | CASSFSGTDSNQPQHF | TGTGCCAGTAGTTTCTCCGGGACTGATAGCAATCAGCCCCAGCATTTT
- | - | TRBJ2-2 | TRBV5-6 | CASSFAGELFF | TGTGCCAGCAGCTTCGCCGGGGAGCTGTTTTTT
- | - | TRBJ1-1 | TRBV6-5 | CASSYIDSRGAEAFF | TGTGCCAGCAGTTACATTGACAGCAGGGGAGCTGAAGCTTTCTTT
- | TRBD1 | TRBJ2-5 | TRBV6-5 | CASSSPDRGVETQYF | TGTGCCAGCAGTTCCCCGGACAGGGGTGTGGAGACCCAGTACTTC
few | - | TRBJ1-3 | TRBV6-6 | CASSNTRLSGNTIYF | TGTGCCAGCAGTAACACCCGTCTCTCTGGAAACACCATATATTTT